What follows is one TCR beta chain and its context. The specificity of this receptor is unknown. Base-call qualities are not available, and no considerably larger clone is one nucleotide away. These data are taken from a study of shared clonotypes between healthy human individuals (dated by TCRdb to about 2020). Looking at the study overall: The cohort included three men and a couple of women between 18 and 49 years of age. For each donor, CD4 naive and CD4 memory were each run on three plates, CD8 naive on two plates, and CD8 memory on one plate. Blood TCR repertoires of five healthy adults were deeply sequenced to estimate repertoire size and the extent of clonotype sharing between individuals. Libraries were prepared and TCR repertoires were sequenced by different laboratories using diverse techniques, in order to increase sequencing depth and limit assay-specific biases. Per donor, leukapheresis produced somewhere between about 0.94 and 9 billion PBMCs.

The donors were healthy, HIV-negative adults with no recently reported acute infections or vaccinations. Only Caucasian adults living in Nashville, Tennessee, USA were represented among the donors. CD4+ T cells were enriched by magnetic negative selection, after which naive cells were positively selected on CD45RA and the negative fraction was taken as the memory subset. After blood collection by leukapheresis, PBMCs were isolated using Ficoll-Histopaque density gradient centrifugation and then cryopreserved in the vapor phase of liquid nitrogen. Analytical flow cytometry was used to check the purity and quantity of each magnetically sorted T cell population. Each sorted fraction had its genomic DNA isolated and then quantified by UV absorbance on a Nanodrop 2000c. Using the deep immunoSEQ assay, TCR CDR3 regions were amplified from genomic DNA by multiplex PCR. Extracted genomic DNA from each cell subset was distributed evenly across all wells of several immunoSEQ 96-well plates, and each plate was treated as a replicate. For sorted subsets, approximately 0.2 ug of genomic DNA, equivalent to tens of thousands of T cell genomes, went into each replicate PCR. The purified libraries were quantified using a Qubit 3.0 fluorometer, sized with a Bioanalyzer 2100, and then quantified again using the KAPA Library Quantification kit. Every immunoSEQ 96-well plate was sequenced on a separate single-read 150-cycle Illumina NextSeq 550 flow cell. The authors' pipeline ran thus. The immunoSEQ output contained only junctional sequences without quality scores, so filtering could not match that applied to full-length reads. To assign V/J genes and CDR3, sequences were annotated using PyIR, a Python wrapper for IgBLAST v1.9, with IMGT germline references. Reads were filtered out if the reads had weak V/J assignments (E-value above 1e-6), no CDR3, stop codons, out-of-frame junctions, or ambiguous translated residues. V3J clonotypes were defined as sequences sharing the same inferred V gene, J gene, and CDR3 amino acid sequence. Percentage overlap between repertoires was computed as shared unique clonotypes divided by the size of the smaller repertoire. Repertoire richness was assessed with RTK rarefaction, the Chao1 estimator, and Recon v2.1 estimates of unobserved clonotypes. OLGA was used to compute generation probabilities for all TCRbeta clonotypes that the gDNA method yielded from a few donors. As stored in TCRdb, this immuneACCESS dataset retains in-frame rearrangements with V and J assigned. A fraction of the clones does not appear; measured against another copy, unresolved V genes explain less than half of the discrepancy, and the remainder lacks a known reason. V and J calls and clone size are copied from that table; D and trimming were computed from the DNA. This sample comprises some 2,500,000 clones, 85% to 95% of them detected only once. The top ten clonotypes cover 0.3% to 0.45% of the sample.

Study-wide findings and limitations: Pairwise subsampling led to the expectation that sequencing depth would affect the degree of clonotype sharing among donors. Because the study included a small number of donors, the genetic and exposure-history diversity represented was limited. Around 5% of naive CD4, 3.5% of naive CD8, 2.3% of memory CD4, and approximately 0.4% of memory CD8 clonotypes were shared across a few donors. Larger estimated clonotype richness was generally found for naive subsets than for memory subsets. Sampling was restricted to blood, and TCR repertoires in tissue are likely to differ from TCR repertoires in blood. Compared with non-shared clonotypes, the clonotypes found in all four sorted-subset donors had higher generation probabilities. Incomplete sequencing was indicated by rarefaction of sorted-subset datasets, despite the large sequencing depth.

Sequences SQVTM (CDR1) and ANQGSEA (CDR2) are obtained from the germline V gene. Relative to germline, V is 4 bases shorter and J is 2 bases shorter, with 12 bases between their ends. The CDR3 starts with the cysteine, ends with the phenylalanine, and has 14 residues. Left in the record is the CDR3 DNA by itself, 42 bases read in frame from the first base. The sequence links TRBV29-1 to TRBJ2-1; the D gene cannot be resolved reliably. The specimen sequenced was naive CD4+ T cells from PBMCs. What the cell subset or site label conveys for this sample: CD45RA+ positively selected. This TCR was recovered from a man aged 18 to 29 in good health. Some clones in this sample may be carry-over from other donors' samples. The CDR3 in this case is CSVGGQPTYNEQFF. The DNA sequence follows: TGCAGCGTTGGTGGTCAGCCGACCTACAATGAGCAGTTCTTC.